This T cell receptor beta chain was sequenced for a study of glioma-infiltrating T cells after dendritic cell vaccination. Background on the study: Three intradermal dendritic cell vaccine injections were given every two weeks.

The CDR3 has 18 amino acids. Germline V gives CDR1 SQVTM, CDR2 ANQGSEA. The J segment lost 4 bases and the V segment lost 0 bases, leaving 15 bases of the junction unmatched. TCRdb's table, derived via immunoSEQ multiplex PCR, lists solely in-frame clones and lacks some. The table shows under 100,000 clones, with approximately 81% occurring only once. Fresh-frozen tumor tissue and more than two years of survival data were available for all. This sequence joins TRBV29-1 and TRBJ1-2; TRBD1 agrees at 9 bases. The material sequenced was blood, taken before dendritic cell vaccination. The clonotype was recovered from a human donor with glioblastoma. CDR3 DNA: TGCAGCGTTGAAGATCTACTGGGTCGTTCGGGACAGGGCTATGGCTACACCTTC. This sequence encodes CSVEDLLGRSGQGYGYTF.